The 30 T cell receptor beta chains in this list originate from one sample, sequenced in a study of T cell responses to AZD1222 COVID-19 vaccine. Clones were read by immunoSEQ multiplex PCR, and TCRdb kept only the in-frame ones, dropping some. The sample has approximately 98,000 clones; roughly nine tenths are singletons. Sequencing was performed on peripheral blood, taken on day 0 of MenACWY control vaccination. The receptors come from an adult in good health.

The chain combines TRBV25-1 with TRBJ2-1; perhaps TRBD1 as D (5 bases). V was clipped by 6 bases and J by 4 bases, with 10 bases between them. CDR3 size: 13 residues. In germline, CDR1 is MGHDK, CDR2 SYGVNS. This CDR3 reads CASRPRDYNEQFF. The CDR3 bases are TGTGCCAGCAGACCCAGGGATTACAATGAGCAGTTCTTC.

V is TRBV6-2 or TRBV6-3 and J is TRBJ1-2; D gene unclear. Trimming cost V 2 bases and J 7 bases, with 14 bases left between them. Looked up from germline, CDR1 is MNHEY and CDR2 is SVGEGT. The CDR3 totals 14 residues. The CDR3 loop reads CASSYIGPRSGYTF. In DNA form, the CDR3 reads TGTGCCAGCAGTTACATCGGGCCTAGGAGTGGCTACACCTTC.

As DNA, the CDR3 is TGTGCCAGCTCACCCTTGAGGCTAGCGGGCAATGAGCAGTTCTTC. It is translated as CASSPLRLAGNEQFF. The gene calls are TRBV18 and TRBJ2-1; 8 bases line up with TRBD2. Trimming at V came to 3 bases and at J to 6 bases, leaving 7 bases not matched to a gene. This CDR3 comprises 15 residues. Germline values: CDR1 KGHSH, CDR2 LQKENI.

V usage is TRBV5-6 and J usage is TRBJ2-2; D unresolved. The germline V gene has CDR1 SGHDT and CDR2 YYEEEE. The CDR3 covers 13 residues. The V end lost 2 bases, the J end lost 2 bases, and 4 bases lay between the germline ends. CDR3 loop: CASSLGNTGELFF. The CDR3 DNA follows: TGTGCCAGCAGCTTAGGCAACACCGGGGAGCTGTTTTTT.

This rearrangement joins TRBV28 to TRBJ1-6; D is uncertain. This CDR3 is built from 12 residues. V was cut by 1 base and J by 9 bases, with 4 bases left in between. CDR1 and CDR2 (germline): MDHEN, SYDVKM. CDR3: CASSLFGSPLHF. The CDR3 DNA follows: TGTGCCAGCAGTTTATTTGGTTCACCCCTCCACTTT.

The V and J genes are TRBV11-1 and TRBJ2-3; tentative D call: TRBD1 (6 bases). The V and J ends lost 3 bases and 6 bases respectively, with 13 bases between them. From germline, CDR1 is SGHAT and CDR2 FQDESV (reference sequence). This CDR3 has 14 amino acids. CDR3 in DNA: TGTGCCAGCAGCTTTCCAGGGGCCAGCGATACGCAGTATTTT. Translated: CASSFPGASDTQYF.

CDR3 bases: TGCGCCAGCAGCTTGGTAGCGGGGCCCTACAATGAGCAGTTCTTC. This translates into CASSLVAGPYNEQFF. The gene calls are TRBV5-1 and TRBJ2-1; 8 bases are a match to TRBD2. V lost 0 bases, J lost 2 bases, and 1 base stayed unmatched. Germline V gives CDR1 SGHRS, CDR2 YFSETQ. The CDR3 extends over 15 amino acids.

The V call is TRBV6-5, the J call TRBJ2-7; TRBD2 aligns across 7 bases. The length of the CDR3 is 14 residues. Looked up from germline, CDR1 is MNHEY and CDR2 is SVGAGI. V was pared by 7 bases and J by 2 bases, with 8 bases of the junction left unmatched. CDR3 bases: TGTGCCAGCACCGAACTGGGGGGGGCCTACGAGCAGTACTTC. Translating it yields CASTELGGAYEQYF.

The chain joins TRBV24-1 to TRBJ1-3; no clear D. V was shortened by 4 bases and J by 0 bases, with 9 bases between the two germline ends. The CDR3 contains 15 residues. Germline assignment: CDR1 KGHDR and CDR2 SFDVKD. CDR3 bases: TGTGCCACCAGTGACCCGAGGGCCTCTGGAAACACCATATATTTT. The encoded protein is CATSDPRASGNTIYF.

The CDR3 nucleotides are TGTGCCAGTAGTAATAGACAGGGGGCTAATTCACCCCTCCACTTT. The encoded protein is CASSNRQGANSPLHF. The chain carries TRBV19 and TRBJ1-6; 10 nucleotides match TRBD1. The CDR3 covers 15 residues. In germline, CDR1 is LNHDA, CDR2 SQIVND (reference sequence). V gave up 4 bases and J gave up 6 bases; unmatched junction bases: 3. The complete variable domain, with remaining parts taken from reference TRBV19 and TRBJ1-6, reads DGGITQSPKYLFRKEGQNVTLSCEQNLNHDAMYWYRQDPGQGLRLIYYSQIVNDFQKGDIAEGYSVSREKKESFPLTVTSAQKNPTAFYLCASSNRQGANSPLHFGNGTRLTVT.

The chain couples TRBV9 to TRBJ1-6; a weak D match, TRBD1 (5 bases). Germline loops: CDR1 SGDLS, CDR2 YYNGEE. There are 14 residues in the CDR3. V gave up 4 bases and J gave up 7 bases, with 12 bases separating them. This CDR3 reads CASSILDTNSPLHF. The DNA of the CDR3 is TGTGCCAGCAGCATACTGGACACGAATTCACCCCTCCACTTT.

The rearrangement uses TRBV5-1 and TRBJ2-1; TRBD1 matches 8 bases. Germline V gene sequence: CDR1 SGHRS, CDR2 YFSETQ. The CDR3 has 14 amino acids. J gave up 8 bases and V 1 base, and 5 bases lay outside the gene matches. For the CDR3, the DNA is TGCGCCAGCAGCTTGCGGACAGGGTCCGATGAGCAGTTCTTC. Translated: CASSLRTGSDEQFF.

The chain combines TRBV28 with TRBJ2-7, with D perhaps matching TRBD2 (6 bases). V gave up 7 bases and J gave up 3 bases, with 16 bases separating them. Germline values: CDR1 MDHEN, CDR2 SYDVKM. This CDR3 spans 14 amino acids. The CDR3 is CASNPGTPNYEQYF. The DNA of the CDR3 is TGTGCCAGCAACCCCGGGACTCCTAACTACGAGCAGTACTTC.

The genes are TRBV4-3 and TRBJ2-1; 13 bases match TRBD2. Germline-derived CDR1 and CDR2 are LGHNA and YSLEER. J lost 1 base, V lost 4 bases, and 7 bases had no gene match. There are 18 residues in the CDR3. CDR3 DNA sequence: TGCGCCAGCAGCCTGAGGACTAGCGGGGGACTTTCCTACAATGAGCAGTTCTTC. Its translation: CASSLRTSGGLSYNEQFF.

The rearrangement joins TRBV10-2 to TRBJ1-6; D not certain. Germline CDR1 reads WSHSY; CDR2 reads SAAADI. Trimming left V 6 bases short and J 8 bases short, with 14 bases between. The CDR3 contains 14 residues. CDR3 in amino acids: CASSDSFDYSPLHF. In DNA, the CDR3 is TGCGCCAGCAGCGACTCCTTCGATTATTCACCCCTCCACTTT.

This chain connects TRBV10-1 to TRBJ2-1, with D unresolved. The CDR3 spans 13 residues. Germline V lookup: CDR1 WNHNN, CDR2 SYGVQD (reference sequence). The V and J ends lost 7 bases and 8 bases respectively, with 15 bases between them. CDR3 residues: CASTPATSDEQFF. As DNA, the CDR3 is TGCGCCAGCACCCCCGCTACCTCGGATGAGCAGTTCTTC.

The chain links TRBV19 to TRBJ1-6; TRBD1 might be the D (5 bases). Germline V gene lookup returns CDR1 LNHDA and CDR2 SQIVND (reference sequence). V was shortened by 3 bases and J by 8 bases, with 20 bases between the two germline ends. There are 17 residues in the CDR3. DNA for the CDR3: TGTGCCAGTAGTATTCGAGGTTTGGGGACGTCGGATTCACCCCTCCACTTT. Translated, it gives CASSIRGLGTSDSPLHF. The whole variable domain, filled in from reference TRBV19 and TRBJ1-6, reads DGGITQSPKYLFRKEGQNVTLSCEQNLNHDAMYWYRQDPGQGLRLIYYSQIVNDFQKGDIAEGYSVSREKKESFPLTVTSAQKNPTAFYLCASSIRGLGTSDSPLHFGNGTRLTVT.

V usage is TRBV12-3 or TRBV12-4 and J usage is TRBJ1-2; D is undetermined. Trimming took off 5 bases at V and 8 bases at J, with 15 bases between the two ends. This CDR3 contains 13 residues. CDR3 residues: CASSRRRVGGYTF. The DNA for the CDR3 is TGTGCCAGCAGTCGACGGAGAGTGGGCGGCTACACCTTC.

Worth noting for this clone: The same CDR3 can be traced to other DNA sequences in this sample. The chain couples TRBV5-4 to TRBJ1-2, with D perhaps matching TRBD1 (6 bases). The CDR3 is 14 residues long. Trimming removed 1 base at V and 2 bases at J, with 9 bases between. Germline CDR1 SGHNT, CDR2 YYREEE (reference sequence). In DNA form, the CDR3 reads TGTGCCAGCAGCTTGCAGGGGACAAACTATGGCTACACCTTC. Protein: CASSLQGTNYGYTF.

The CDR3 DNA follows: TGTGCCAGCAGCAACAAGGGGTATAATTCACCCCTCCACTTT. It specifies CASSNKGYNSPLHF. This rearrangement joins TRBV21-1 to TRBJ1-6; the listed D gene, TRBD1, was not tested against the DNA. TRBV21-1 is described as a pseudogene. This CDR3 spans 14 amino acids.

The rearrangement links TRBV15 to TRBJ1-4, with D possibly matching TRBD1 (5 bases). Germline CDR1 LNHNV, CDR2 YYDKDF (reference sequence). Trimming pared 5 bases from V and 8 bases from J, leaving 12 bases between. This CDR3 has 13 amino acids. The CDR3 region has the DNA TGTGCCACCAGCGGGGGGGGGAAGGAAAAACTGTTTTTT. This encodes CATSGGGKEKLFF.

This clone was detected only once. This chain connects TRBV28 to TRBJ1-2; 7 bases fit TRBD1. After removal of 6 bases from V and 2 bases from J, the junction contained 6 bases not matched to a gene. Germline CDR1 MDHEN, CDR2 SYDVKM. This CDR3 has 14 residues. The CDR3 reads CASSINRGNYGYTF. The CDR3, as DNA: TGTGCCAGCAGCATAAACAGGGGAAACTATGGCTACACCTTC.

The chain joins TRBV12-3 or TRBV12-4 to TRBJ1-1; D not certain. Trimming cost V 1 base and J 7 bases, with 10 bases left between them. The CDR3 is 13 residues long. The CDR3 DNA is TGTGCCAGCAGTTTAGTCCCGGGCGGTGAAGCTTTCTTT. It codes for CASSLVPGGEAFF.

The chain uses TRBV4-2 and TRBJ2-5; perhaps D is TRBD1 or TRBD2 (5 bases each). The CDR3 has 16 amino acids. Germline assignment: CDR1 LGHNA and CDR2 YNFKEQ. Trimming shortened V by 0 bases and J by 0 bases, and 11 bases separated the two germline ends. The DNA for the CDR3 is TGTGCCAGCAGCCAAGATCCCGGGACGTACCAAGAGACCCAGTACTTC. Translation gives CASSQDPGTYQETQYF.

The chain combines TRBV10-3 with TRBJ1-1; D uncertain. The CDR3 runs 14 residues. CDR1 is ENHRY and CDR2 is SYGVKD in the germline V gene. Trimming took off 2 bases at V and 5 bases at J, with 12 bases between the two ends. The CDR3, as DNA: TGTGCCATCAGTGAGCCGGGAGGGAGTACTGAAGCTTTCTTT. Amino acids: CAISEPGGSTEAFF.

The rearrangement uses TRBV29-1 and TRBJ1-1, with D maybe TRBD1 (5 bases). Trimming took off 6 bases at V and 2 bases at J, with 16 bases between the two ends. CDR1 SQVTM and CDR2 ANQGSEA come from the germline V gene. This CDR3 spans 14 amino acids. Written as DNA, the CDR3 is TGCAGCGTGGCAGGGTTGGCTAGAAACACTGAAGCTTTCTTT. Translating it yields CSVAGLARNTEAFF.

The CDR3 region has the DNA TGTGCCATCCGAGGGAACGCCAGGGATCCCCAGTACTTC. Encoded protein: CAIRGNARDPQYF. The chain uses TRBV10-3 and TRBJ2-5; possibly TRBD1 or TRBD2 for D (5 bases each). The germline V gene encodes CDR1 ENHRY and CDR2 SYGVKD. Between the trimmed V and J ends, which lost 8 bases and 9 bases, there was a span of 19 bases. This CDR3 is 13 amino acids long.

The chain combines TRBV4-1 with TRBJ2-4; the match to TRBD2 covers 10 bases. This CDR3 is built from 16 residues. V lost 4 bases and J lost 0; bases outside the gene matches: 3. Germline CDR1 is MGHRA and CDR2 is YSYEKL. The CDR3 nucleotides are TGCGCCAGCAGCCCCGGACTAGCGGTAGCCAAAAACATTCAGTACTTC. Translating it yields CASSPGLAVAKNIQYF.

V usage is TRBV10-3 and J usage is TRBJ1-4; no clear D. V lost 0 bases to trimming and J lost 8 bases, with 4 bases between them. This CDR3 spans 12 amino acids. CDR1 is ENHRY and CDR2 is SYGVKD in the germline V gene. The chain's CDR3 is CAISESREKLFF. In DNA, the CDR3 is TGTGCCATCAGTGAGTCTAGGGAAAAACTGTTTTTT.

The chain joins TRBV2 to TRBJ2-7; 10 bases align to TRBD1. The CDR3 is made up of 15 amino acids. The germline V gene has CDR1 SNHLY and CDR2 FYNNEI. With V trimmed by 7 bases and J by 4 bases, 10 bases remained unmatched. The DNA of the CDR3 is TGTGCCAGCATCCACCGGGACAGGGGTCTGTACGAGCAGTACTTC. Encoded protein: CASIHRDRGLYEQYF.